The 26 T cell receptor beta chains given below trace back to one sample, sequenced in a study of cytomegalovirus exposure and HLA in healthy donors. The PCR ran on 60 Vbeta and 13 Jbeta primers. Generated by immunoSEQ multiplex PCR, the TCRdb table keeps only in-frame clones and is missing some. The sample includes about 80,000 clones, 62% of them seen just once. Material: PBMCs. The source of these receptors is a male donor in good health and CMV-seropositive.

The chain joins TRBV11-2 to TRBJ2-7; 8 bases fit TRBD1. J gave up 3 bases and V 1 base, and 5 bases lay outside the gene matches. This CDR3 comprises 15 residues. Per germline, CDR1 SGHAT and CDR2 FQNNGV. The CDR3 protein is CASSLGDRMGYEQYF. The CDR3 nucleotides are TGTGCCAGCAGCTTAGGGGACAGGATGGGCTACGAGCAGTACTTC.

The chain joins TRBV7-2 to TRBJ1-2; 9 bases map to TRBD1. Germline V lookup: CDR1 SGHTA, CDR2 FQGNSA. This CDR3 is 13 amino acids long. V trimming: 1 base; J trimming: 8 bases; junction bases outside the gene matches: 2. The DNA for the CDR3 is TGTGCCAGCAGCTTAGGGACAGGGGCCGGCTACACCTTC. This codes for CASSLGTGAGYTF. The full variable domain, completed using reference TRBV7-2 and TRBJ1-2, is GAGVSQSPSNKVTEKGKDVELRCDPISGHTALYWYRQSLGQGLEFLIYFQGNSAPDKSGLPSDRFSAERTGGSVSTLTIQRTQQEDSAVYLCASSLGTGAGYTFGSGTRLTVV.

This chain links TRBV13 with TRBJ1-2; possibly TRBD1 for D (5 bases). Germline loops: CDR1 PRHDT, CDR2 FYEKMQ (reference sequence). The CDR3 has 15 residues. V lost 4 bases to trimming and J lost 0 bases, with 12 bases between them. This CDR3 is CASSSQRQTNYGYTF. The DNA for the CDR3 is TGTGCCAGCAGCTCACAAAGACAGACTAACTATGGCTACACCTTC.

The rearrangement links TRBV13 to TRBJ1-2; TRBD1 might be the D (5 bases). V was cut by 5 bases and J by 6 bases, with 22 bases left in between. Germline V gene lookup returns CDR1 PRHDT and CDR2 FYEKMQ (reference sequence). CDR3 length equals 16 residues. The CDR3 sequence is CASSASSFQGIHGYTF. Written as DNA, the CDR3 is TGTGCCAGCAGCGCCTCCTCTTTCCAGGGAATCCATGGCTACACCTTC.

This clone has more than one count but fewer than ten. The chain recombines TRBV6-8 with TRBJ2-3; 9 bases agree with TRBD1. Germline assignment: CDR1 MNHGY and CDR2 SAAAGT. With V trimmed by 8 bases and J by 4 bases, 19 bases remained unmatched. The CDR3 is 18 amino acids. CDR3 sequence reads: CASGRTGVKGGGPDTQYF. CDR3 nucleotide sequence: TGTGCCAGCGGGCGGACAGGGGTTAAGGGAGGTGGGCCAGATACGCAGTATTTT.

The V call is TRBV7-6, the J call TRBJ2-5, with unresolved D. V was clipped by 1 base and J by 5 bases, with 8 bases between them. CDR1 SGHVS and CDR2 FNYEAQ come from the germline V gene. This CDR3 spans 13 amino acids. CDR3 amino acids: CASSLVAEETQYF. CDR3 DNA sequence: TGTGCCAGCAGCTTAGTCGCGGAGGAGACCCAGTACTTC.

The V and J genes are TRBV7-9 and TRBJ1-2, with TRBD1 matching over 7 bases. The CDR3 is 12 residues long. The germline V gene encodes CDR1 SEHNR and CDR2 FQNEAQ (reference sequence). V lost 6 bases, J lost 6 bases, and 4 bases stayed unmatched. The CDR3 nucleotides are TGTGCCAGCAGAAGGGGGCTAGATGGCTACACCTTC. Its protein product is CASRRGLDGYTF.

The gene calls are TRBV5-1 and TRBJ2-7, with D tentatively TRBD2 (5 bases). The V gene's germline CDR1 is SGHRS and CDR2 YFSETQ. V was cut by 3 bases and J by 6 bases, with 13 bases left in between. The CDR3 is 13 residues long. The chain's CDR3 is CASSSSGKVEQYF. As DNA, the CDR3 is TGCGCCAGCAGCTCTTCGGGGAAGGTCGAGCAGTACTTC. Filled out from reference TRBV5-1 and TRBJ2-7, the complete variable domain reads KAGVTQTPRYLIKTRGQQVTLSCSPISGHRSVSWYQQTPGQGLQFLFEYFSETQRNKGNFPGRFSGRQFSNSRSEMNVSTLELGDSALYLCASSSSGKVEQYFGPGTRLTVT.

This clone was found a few times. The gene calls are TRBV28 and TRBJ2-7, with D unresolved. The V gene lost 5 bases and the J gene lost 4 bases, with 15 bases spanning the gap. CDR3 size: 14 residues. Per germline, CDR1 MDHEN and CDR2 SYDVKM. The CDR3 reads CASSGPGAPYEQYF. For the CDR3, the DNA is TGTGCCAGCAGTGGCCCAGGCGCCCCGTACGAGCAGTACTTC.

V is TRBV4-1 and J is TRBJ2-1, with a weak D call TRBD1 (7 bases). CDR1 is MGHRA, CDR2 YSYEKL, per germline. The CDR3 runs to 15 residues. V was shortened by 0 bases and J by 6 bases, with 12 bases between the two germline ends. CDR3 sequence: CASSQDRGVGNEQFF. The CDR3 DNA reads as TGCGCCAGCAGCCAAGACAGGGGGGTTGGCAATGAGCAGTTCTTC.

This clone was observed a few times. J is TRBJ2-5 and V is TRBV29-1, with D maybe TRBD2 (5 bases). Between the trimmed V and J ends, which lost 5 bases and 2 bases, there was a span of 15 bases. From germline, CDR1 is SQVTM and CDR2 ANQGSEA. CDR3 length equals 14 residues. The CDR3 spells CSVSYGLLQETQYF. The CDR3 region has the DNA TGCAGCGTTTCCTACGGACTCTTACAAGAGACCCAGTACTTC.

In the case of this clone: A far larger clone differs by one base, so this is likely a read error. This chain links TRBV30 with TRBJ1-1; 8 nucleotides line up with TRBD1. CDR1 and CDR2 (germline): GTSNPN, SVGIG (reference sequence). V shed 5 bases, J shed 1 base, and the junction held 6 bases outside the gene matches. The CDR3 is 14 amino acids. For the CDR3, the DNA is TGTGCCTGGGTACCCGGGACAGGGAACACTGAAGCTTTCTTT. Residues: CAWVPGTGNTEAFF.

The chain has TRBV28 and TRBJ2-2; D remains ambiguous. This CDR3 contains 14 residues. V dropped 2 bases and J dropped 5 bases, with 9 bases sitting between them. Germline V gene lookup returns CDR1 MDHEN and CDR2 SYDVKM. CDR3 sequence (DNA): TGTGCCAGCAGTTTAATGCCAGATACCGGGGAGCTGTTTTTT. Translated: CASSLMPDTGELFF.

This sequence joins TRBV6-6 and TRBJ2-2; 12 positions match TRBD2. Germline V lookup: CDR1 MNHNY, CDR2 SVGAGI (reference sequence). The V gene end was trimmed by 4 bases and the J gene end by 5 bases; junction bases not matched to a gene: 2. The CDR3 is made up of 15 amino acids. The CDR3 region is CASSLGLAGTGELFF. DNA for the CDR3: TGTGCCAGCAGTTTAGGACTAGCGGGGACCGGGGAGCTGTTTTTT.

The chain uses TRBV5-8 and TRBJ1-1, with 10 bases identical to TRBD1. CDR3 size: 14 residues. CDR1 is SGHTS, CDR2 YDEGEE, per germline. J lost 6 bases, V lost 4 bases, and 6 bases had no gene match. The CDR3 spells CASSTSGQGSEAFF. CDR3 sequence (DNA): TGTGCCAGCAGCACCTCGGGACAGGGGTCTGAAGCTTTCTTT.

The chain has TRBV7-9 and TRBJ2-2; TRBD2 matches at 11 bases. Germline V gene data show CDR1 as SEHNR and CDR2 as FQNEAQ (reference sequence). The V gene end was trimmed by 6 bases and the J gene end by 1 base; junction bases not matched to a gene: 4. The CDR3 covers 16 residues. This CDR3 is CASRGLADWNTGELFF. The CDR3 DNA follows: TGTGCCAGCAGGGGACTAGCGGACTGGAACACCGGGGAGCTGTTTTTT. Variable domain in full (rest from reference TRBV7-9 and TRBJ2-2): DTGVSQNPRHKITKRGQNVTFRCDPISEHNRLYWYRQTLGQGPEFLTYFQNEAQLEKSRLLSDRFSAERPKGSFSTLEIQRTEQGDSAMYLCASRGLADWNTGELFFGEGSRLTVL.

The chain combines TRBV5-1 with TRBJ1-1; perhaps TRBD1 as D (5 bases). Trimming left V 3 bases short and J 4 bases short, with 13 bases between. The CDR3 is 14 amino acids. Per germline, CDR1 SGHRS and CDR2 YFSETQ. CDR3 nucleotide sequence: TGCGCCAGCAGCTACTCGGGGGAGGTCACTGAAGCTTTCTTT. Translating it yields CASSYSGEVTEAFF.

The chain uses TRBV5-1 and TRBJ2-1; TRBD2 matches 12 bases. The germline V gene encodes CDR1 SGHRS and CDR2 YFSETQ. CDR3 size: 15 residues. The V gene end was trimmed by 4 bases and the J gene end by 9 bases; junction bases not matched to a gene: 8. The CDR3 sequence is CASSPTSGGYSEQFF. The CDR3 DNA is TGCGCCAGCAGCCCGACTAGCGGGGGTTATAGTGAGCAGTTCTTC.

The CDR3, as DNA: TGTGCCAGCACCCTGACTAGCGGGAGAGGGATTGAGCAGTTCTTC. It specifies CASTLTSGRGIEQFF. The chain is built from TRBV28 and TRBJ2-1; 12 nucleotides match TRBD2. Germline-derived CDR1 and CDR2 are MDHEN and SYDVKM. The CDR3 has 15 residues. V shed 7 bases and J 9 bases; nucleotides not matched to a gene: 10.

The V and J genes are TRBV25-1 and TRBJ1-4; no clear D. Between the trimmed V and J ends, which lost 7 bases and 5 bases, there was a span of 11 bases. The CDR3 extends over 13 amino acids. Germline-derived CDR1 and CDR2 are MGHDK and SYGVNS. This CDR3 is CASKEQTNEKLFF. The CDR3 DNA reads as TGTGCCAGCAAGGAGCAGACGAATGAAAAACTGTTTTTT.

The rearrangement joins TRBV28 to TRBJ2-5, with a possible D match to TRBD2 (5 bases). This CDR3 is built from 15 residues. Per germline, CDR1 MDHEN and CDR2 SYDVKM. Between the trimmed V and J ends, which lost 2 bases and 5 bases, there was a span of 15 bases. The CDR3 DNA follows: TGTGCCAGCAGTTTAAGAGGGTACCTTAAGGAGACCCAGTACTTC. This sequence encodes CASSLRGYLKETQYF.

The CDR3 is CASSVGHRTDTQYF. The CDR3 DNA follows: TGTGCCAGCAGCGTCGGACACCGCACAGATACGCAGTATTTT. The chain has TRBV9 and TRBJ2-3; D might be TRBD1 (5 bases). The V and J ends lost 2 bases and 1 base respectively, with 8 bases between them. The CDR3 consists of 14 residues. CDR1 and CDR2 (germline): SGDLS, YYNGEE.

The genes are TRBV9 and TRBJ1-1; TRBD1 matches at 7 bases. This CDR3 contains 16 residues. The trim removed 3 bases at V and 0 bases at J, leaving 8 bases unmatched. From germline, CDR1 is SGDLS and CDR2 YYNGEE. CDR3 amino acids: CASSAGTAPMNTEAFF. For the CDR3, the DNA is TGTGCCAGCAGCGCCGGGACAGCTCCCATGAACACTGAAGCTTTCTTT.

This sequence joins TRBV11-1 and TRBJ2-3; 11 bases map to TRBD2. The ends lost 4 bases at V and 5 bases at J; junction bases unmatched: 5. Per germline, CDR1 SGHAT and CDR2 FQDESV (reference sequence). This CDR3 contains 15 residues. CDR3 residues: CASSYSGRAVDTQYF. CDR3 DNA sequence: TGTGCCAGCAGCTATAGCGGGAGGGCCGTAGATACGCAGTATTTT.

This chain links TRBV2 with TRBJ2-7; a possible D gene is TRBD1 (5 bases). Trimming removed 7 bases from V and 2 bases from J, with 9 bases in between. Germline CDR1 SNHLY, CDR2 FYNNEI. This CDR3 contains 12 residues. CDR3 nucleotides: TGTGCCAGCAAGCAGGGTACCTACGAGCAGTACTTC. Residues: CASKQGTYEQYF.

The chain carries TRBV5-1 and TRBJ1-1; D possibly corresponds to TRBD1 (6 bases). Trimming cost V 0 bases and J 1 base, with 10 bases left between them. The CDR3 contains 15 residues. The V gene's germline CDR1 is SGHRS and CDR2 YFSETQ. In nucleotides, the CDR3 is TGCGCCAGCAGCTTGGCCCGGGACACGAACACTGAAGCTTTCTTT. Residues: CASSLARDTNTEAFF.